This TCR beta chain was recovered during a study of cytomegalovirus exposure and HLA in healthy donors. PCR was performed using 60 Vbeta and 13 Jbeta primers. Clones were sequenced by immunoSEQ multiplex PCR, and TCRdb holds only the in-frame ones, with some missing. The sample's table shows more than 100,000 clones. The CDR3 is made up of 15 amino acids. Germline values: CDR1 KGHSH, CDR2 LQKENI. The ends were cut back, 3 bases at V and 2 bases at J, with 10 bases in the middle. Sequenced sample: PBMCs. The chain combines TRBV18 with TRBJ2-2; D remains ambiguous. The receptor's source is a woman between 40 and 55 years old in good health and CMV-seronegative. CDR3 nucleotides: TGTGCCAGCTCACCGACAAACGTAAACACCGGGGAGCTGTTTTTT. Encoded protein: CASSPTNVNTGELFF.